The 22 T cell receptor beta chains listed next were all sequenced from one sample in a study of T cell changes during pregnancy in multiple sclerosis. Produced via immunoSEQ multiplex PCR; TCRdb's table is partial and in-frame only. Among around 120,000 clones listed, roughly nine tenths were seen once. The specimen was peripheral blood, collected after pregnancy. All receptors derive from a female donor with multiple sclerosis, enrolled in a pregnancy study.

The chain links TRBV30 to TRBJ2-6, with D unresolved. This CDR3 is 14 amino acids long. V lost 3 bases, J lost 2 bases, and 8 bases lay in between. Germline V CDR1 and CDR2: GTSNPN, SVGIG (reference sequence). The CDR3 DNA reads TGTGCCTGGAGCAATGGAGCTGGGGCCAACGTCCTGACTTTC. Residues: CAWSNGAGANVLTF.

The table lists this clone with a few counts. This sample also contains other DNA sequences that code for the same CDR3. This sequence joins TRBV6-5 and TRBJ1-2, with 7 bases aligning to TRBD1. The CDR3 totals 14 residues. In germline, CDR1 is MNHEY, CDR2 SVGAGI. The junction had 4 bases not matched to a gene; V was cut back by 2 bases and J by 4 bases. For the CDR3, the DNA is TGTGCCAGCAGTTACGGCCAGGGGGTCTATGGCTACACCTTC. This translates into CASSYGQGVYGYTF.

The V call is TRBV5-6, the J call TRBJ2-3; D is ambiguous. V lost 0 bases, J lost 9 bases, and 14 bases lay in between. The CDR3 extends over 14 amino acids. Germline CDR1 SGHDT, CDR2 YYEEEE. This CDR3 reads CASSLVSHERTQYF. In nucleotides, the CDR3 is TGTGCCAGCAGCTTGGTGAGTCACGAGAGAACGCAGTATTTT. Complete variable domain (other parts from reference TRBV5-6 and TRBJ2-3): DAGVTQSPTHLIKTRGQQVTLRCSPKSGHDTVSWYQQALGQGPQFIFQYYEEEERQRGNFPDRFSGHQFPNYSSELNVNALLLGDSALYLCASSLVSHERTQYFGPGTRLTVL.

A single count supports this clone. This rearrangement joins TRBV4-2 to TRBJ2-3; perhaps TRBD2 as D (7 bases). With 1 base removed from V and 7 bases from J, the gap between germline ends came to 18 bases. The germline gives CDR1 LGHNA, CDR2 YNFKEQ. This CDR3 comprises 16 residues. CDR3 protein: CASSQVGGGGGNTQYF. CDR3 DNA: TGTGCCAGCAGCCAAGTGGGGGGCGGCGGGGGAAATACGCAGTATTTT.

The gene calls are TRBV10-1 and TRBJ2-7, with a weak D call TRBD2 (5 bases). This CDR3 spans 15 amino acids. Between the trimmed V and J ends, which lost 0 bases and 3 bases, there was a span of 12 bases. The germline gives CDR1 WNHNN, CDR2 SYGVQD (reference sequence). This chain's CDR3 is CASSESISGGYEQYF. CDR3 DNA: TGCGCCAGCAGTGAGTCCATCTCCGGAGGCTACGAGCAGTACTTC.

This clone appeared a single time. The CDR3 nucleotides read TGTGCCAGCAGTGTTTTGGGAGGGGGCAATGAGCAGTTCTTC. It translates to CASSVLGGGNEQFF. The chain links TRBV6-4 to TRBJ2-1, with D perhaps TRBD2 (7 bases). With 4 bases removed from V and 6 bases from J, the gap between germline ends came to 13 bases. This CDR3 spans 14 amino acids. Germline V lookup: CDR1 MRHNA, CDR2 SNTAGT.

The genes are TRBV2 and TRBJ2-7, with no clear D. This CDR3 is 12 amino acids long. With 3 bases removed from V and 4 bases from J, the gap between germline ends came to 7 bases. From germline, CDR1 is SNHLY and CDR2 FYNNEI. Here the CDR3 reads CASSEGTYEQYF. The DNA for the CDR3 is TGTGCCAGCAGTGAGGGCACATACGAGCAGTACTTC.

J is TRBJ2-2 and V is TRBV27; 8 positions match TRBD2. This CDR3 comprises 15 residues. V was clipped by 2 bases and J by 7 bases; unmatched bases: 6. CDR1 and CDR2 (germline): MNHEY, SMNVEV (reference sequence). CDR3 residues: CASSLRAGGNGELFF. The CDR3 nucleotides read TGTGCCAGCAGTTTAAGGGCGGGGGGAAACGGGGAGCTGTTTTTT.

The CDR3 region is CASSTGRSSGYTF. In nucleotides, the CDR3 is TGTGCCAGCAGCACTGGCAGGTCAAGTGGCTACACCTTC. This chain connects TRBV13 to TRBJ1-2; no clear D. The germline V and J ends were trimmed by 5 bases and 7 bases, with 14 bases remaining between them. CDR3 length: 13 residues. Germline CDR1 and CDR2: PRHDT and FYEKMQ (reference sequence). Based on the CDR3 plus reference TRBV13 and TRBJ1-2, the full variable domain is AAGVIQSPRHLIKEKRETATLKCYPIPRHDTVYWYQQGPGQDPQFLISFYEKMQSDKGSIPDRFSAQQFSDYHSELNMSSLELGDSALYFCASSTGRSSGYTFGSGTRLTVV.

The count of this clone is one. The chain recombines TRBV9 with TRBJ2-2; tentative D call: TRBD1 (6 bases). This CDR3 has 16 amino acids. Germline V gene data show CDR1 as SGDLS and CDR2 as YYNGEE. The V end was cut by 4 bases, the J end by 0 bases, with 13 bases between. In DNA form, the CDR3 reads TGTGCCAGCAGCCCCTTAGGGACACCGAACACCGGGGAGCTGTTTTTT. It yields the protein CASSPLGTPNTGELFF. Variable domain in full (rest from reference TRBV9 and TRBJ2-2): DSGVTQTPKHLITATGQRVTLRCSPRSGDLSVYWYQQSLDQGLQFLIQYYNGEERAKGNILERFSAQQFPDLHSELNLSSLELGDSALYFCASSPLGTPNTGELFFGEGSRLTVL.

CDR3: CASSDSSKELFF. DNA of the CDR3: TGTGCCAGCAGTGATAGCAGTAAGGAGCTGTTTTTT. This sequence joins TRBV6-1 and TRBJ2-2; D is unresolved. This CDR3 is 12 amino acids long. In germline, CDR1 is MNHNS, CDR2 SASEGT. Trimming stripped 3 bases from V and 10 bases from J, with 9 bases between.

The V gene is TRBV5-4, the J gene TRBJ2-4; 7 positions match TRBD1. After removal of 0 bases from V and 3 bases from J, the junction contained 0 bases not matched to a gene. The CDR3 is 14 residues long. The germline CDR1 and CDR2 sequences are SGHNT and YYREEE (reference sequence). CDR3 bases: TGTGCCAGCAGCTTGGGGGACAGCAAAAACATTCAGTACTTC. The encoded protein is CASSLGDSKNIQYF. Together with reference TRBV5-4 and TRBJ2-4, the CDR3 gives the full variable domain: ETGVTQSPTHLIKTRGQQVTLRCSSQSGHNTVSWYQQALGQGPQFIFQYYREEENGRGNFPPRFSGLQFPNYSSELNVNALELDDSALYLCASSLGDSKNIQYFGAGTRLSVL.

The chain has TRBV9 and TRBJ1-2, with D maybe TRBD1 (5 bases). The V gene's germline CDR1 is SGDLS and CDR2 YYNGEE. There are 14 residues in the CDR3. With 0 bases removed from V and 4 bases from J, the gap between germline ends came to 10 bases. CDR3 protein: CASSVGADSYGYTF. DNA for the CDR3: TGTGCCAGCAGCGTAGGGGCAGACAGCTATGGCTACACCTTC.

This chain connects TRBV14 to TRBJ1-1, with a tentative D call TRBD1 (5 bases). The CDR3 runs 14 residues. The germline V gene encodes CDR1 SGHDN and CDR2 FVKESK. Trimming took 7 bases from V and 4 from J, leaving 16 bases between them. CDR3 sequence (DNA): TGTGCCAGCACCCAGGTTCTAGGGGCCACTGAAGCTTTCTTT. Translation: CASTQVLGATEAFF.

V gene TRBV15 combines with J gene TRBJ2-5; 7 bases are shared with TRBD1. This CDR3 comprises 17 residues. V shed 2 bases and J 3 bases; nucleotides not matched to a gene: 12. The germline CDR1 and CDR2 sequences are LNHNV and YYDKDF (reference sequence). The CDR3 loop reads CATSRLLGDRAKETQYF. The CDR3 DNA is TGTGCCACCAGCAGACTCCTAGGTGACAGGGCTAAAGAGACCCAGTACTTC. Looking up the rest from reference TRBV15 and TRBJ2-5 gives the full variable domain: DAMVIQNPRYQVTQFGKPVTLSCSQTLNHNVMYWYQQKSSQAPKLLFHYYDKDFNNEADTPDNFQSRRPNTSFCFLDIRSPGLGDTAMYLCATSRLLGDRAKETQYFGPGTRLLVL.

The chain uses TRBV4-1 and TRBJ2-3, with TRBD2 matching over 10 bases. Germline CDR1 reads MGHRA; CDR2 reads YSYEKL. With V trimmed by 4 bases and J by 2 bases, 9 bases remained unmatched. The CDR3 runs 17 residues. CDR3 nucleotide sequence: TGCGCCAGCAGCCTCACATTAGCGGGGGGCTTCACAGATACGCAGTATTTT. Its protein product is CASSLTLAGGFTDTQYF.

This clone was recorded only once. V usage is TRBV29-1 and J usage is TRBJ2-6; TRBD2 matches at 8 bases. The germline gives CDR1 SQVTM, CDR2 ANQGSEA. This CDR3 is built from 16 residues. V gave up 4 bases and J gave up 1 base; unmatched junction bases: 6. Here the CDR3 reads CSVGAGADSGANVLTF. The CDR3 bases are TGCAGCGTTGGAGCGGGGGCCGATTCTGGGGCCAACGTCCTGACTTTC. Using reference TRBV29-1 and TRBJ2-6 for the parts outside the CDR3, the full variable domain is SAVISQKPSRDICQRGTSLTIQCQVDSQVTMMFWYRQQPGQSLTLIATANQGSEATYESGFVIDKFPISRPNLTFSTLTVSNMSPEDSSIYLCSVGAGADSGANVLTFGAGSRLTVL.

J is TRBJ1-4 and V is TRBV25-1; no definite D call. From germline, CDR1 is MGHDK and CDR2 SYGVNS. Trimming took off 1 base at V and 6 bases at J, with 9 bases between the two ends. The CDR3 consists of 14 residues. The CDR3 coding sequence is TGTGCCAGCAGTGAATTCGGCAGCGATGAAAAACTGTTTTTT. Translating gives CASSEFGSDEKLFF. Full variable domain (rest looked up from reference TRBV25-1 and TRBJ1-4): EADIYQTPRYLVIGTGKKITLECSQTMGHDKMYWYQQDPGMELHLIHYSYGVNSTEKGDLSSESTVSRIRTEHFPLTLESARPSHTSQYLCASSEFGSDEKLFFGSGTQLSVL.

V and J are TRBV9 and TRBJ2-1; the match to TRBD2 covers 15 bases. CDR3 size: 18 residues. CDR1 is SGDLS and CDR2 is YYNGEE in the germline V gene. The junction had 4 bases not matched to a gene; V was cut back by 3 bases and J by 0 bases. CDR3 nucleotide sequence: TGTGCCAGCAGCGGGGGACTAGCGGGGGGCCGCTCCTACAATGAGCAGTTCTTC. Its protein product is CASSGGLAGGRSYNEQFF.

This chain connects TRBV18 to TRBJ2-1; a weak D match, TRBD1 (6 bases). Germline lookup yields CDR1 KGHSH and CDR2 LQKENI. The CDR3 has 14 amino acids. V was clipped by 0 bases and J by 7 bases, with 10 bases between them. This chain's CDR3 is CASSPPSGANEQFF. In DNA form, the CDR3 reads TGTGCCAGCTCACCACCGTCAGGGGCTAATGAGCAGTTCTTC.

The chain is built from TRBV2 and TRBJ1-5; TRBD1 aligns across 9 bases. Germline trimming cut 7 bases from V and 6 bases from J; bases unmatched to any gene: 10. The CDR3 loop spans 15 amino acids. Germline CDR1 is SNHLY and CDR2 is FYNNEI. The CDR3 DNA reads TGTGCCAGCAAATTTACGACAGGGGGAACTCAGCCCCAGCATTTT. It is translated as CASKFTTGGTQPQHF.

The chain joins TRBV15 to TRBJ1-2; D uncertain. V lost 5 bases, J lost 2 bases, and 9 bases lay in between. The germline V gene encodes CDR1 LNHNV and CDR2 YYDKDF (reference sequence). This CDR3 is built from 13 residues. The CDR3 DNA follows: TGTGCCACCAGCGGAGGCCAGAACTATGGCTACACCTTC. Its protein is CATSGGQNYGYTF. The variable domain in full, with the rest retrieved from reference TRBV15 and TRBJ1-2, is DAMVIQNPRYQVTQFGKPVTLSCSQTLNHNVMYWYQQKSSQAPKLLFHYYDKDFNNEADTPDNFQSRRPNTSFCFLDIRSPGLGDTAMYLCATSGGQNYGYTFGSGTRLTVV.